These 25 T cell receptor beta chains originate from one sample sequenced in a study of blood T cells in healthy people across ages. The second PCR ran roughly 7 to 12 cycles with a sample-barcoded 5' primer and J-beta primers. TCRdb called the 5' RACE reads again in MiXCR, with one record for every CDR3 protein. Counted here are a few hundred thousand distinct CDR3 sequences, approximately 51% occurring once; the ten biggest clones make up 50% to 65%. Sequenced: blood. The receptors come from a man in his 60s in good health.

J is TRBJ2-5 and V is TRBV7-2; 9 bases agree with TRBD1. The CDR3 sequence is 16 residues long. Looked up from germline, CDR1 is SGHTA and CDR2 is FQGNSA. The J segment lost 0 bases and the V segment lost 2 bases, leaving 4 bases of the junction unmatched. CDR3 in amino acids: CASSLTGGLYQETQYF. In nucleotides, the CDR3 is TGTGCCAGCAGCTTAACAGGGGGCCTGTACCAAGAGACCCAGTACTTC.

The chain couples TRBV20-1 to TRBJ2-5; tentative D call: TRBD2 (6 bases). V was trimmed by 2 bases and J by 5 bases, leaving 18 bases between them. CDR1 is DFQATT, CDR2 SNEGSKA, per germline (reference sequence). This CDR3 has 15 amino acids. CDR3 amino acids: CSARQLARGTETQYF. The DNA for the CDR3 is TGCAGTGCTAGACAGCTAGCGCGGGGTACGGAGACCCAGTACTTC.

This clonotype has a count of ten or more. The V gene is TRBV20-1, the J gene TRBJ2-1, with 10 bases aligning to TRBD2. CDR1 and CDR2 from the germline V gene are DFQATT and SNEGSKA (reference sequence). V lost 5 bases, J lost 4 bases, and 8 bases stayed unmatched. The CDR3 contains 15 residues. The DNA of the CDR3 is TGCAGTGCTCCCCTCACTAGCGGGGCTTACAATGAGCAGTTCTTC. Translating it yields CSAPLTSGAYNEQFF.

In the case of this clonotype: One junction end does not reproduce the germline sequence, and a read error may be involved. This chain joins TRBV7-9 and TRBJ2-5; possibly TRBD1 for D (6 bases). The length of the CDR3 is 15 residues. Germline V gene lookup returns CDR1 SEHNR and CDR2 FQNEAQ (reference sequence). The CDR3 spells CASSLDNRQADEQYF. As DNA, the CDR3 is TGTGCCAGCAGTTTAGATAATCGACAGGCCGATGAGCAGTACTTC.

The J gene is TRBJ2-1, the V gene TRBV7-2; TRBD2 aligns across 8 bases. The end of the DNA is better explained by TRBJ2-7, so the J call may be wrong. Germline V gives CDR1 SGHTA, CDR2 FQGNSA. The CDR3 has 17 amino acids. The CDR3 reads CASSLPTGTRDPNEQYF. The CDR3 bases are TGTGCCAGCAGCTTACCGACCGGGACTAGAGACCCCAATGAGCAGTACTTC.

This clonotype was seen a single time. This chain connects TRBV6-2 or TRBV6-3 to TRBJ2-1; 9 positions match TRBD2. The CDR3 is 14 residues long. Germline assignment: CDR1 MNHEY and CDR2 SVGEGT. The V and J ends lost 6 bases and 8 bases, in that order; junction bases with no gene match: 8. CDR3 nucleotides: TGTGCCAGCAGACATCCCGGGACTAGCTATGAGCAGTTCTTC. Translated, it gives CASRHPGTSYEQFF.

This clonotype has at least ten counts. The chain joins TRBV7-2 to TRBJ2-1; 10 bases are a match to TRBD1. V was clipped by 2 bases and J by 6 bases; unmatched bases: 7. CDR1 SGHTA and CDR2 FQGNSA come from the germline V gene. There are 16 residues in the CDR3. The CDR3 is CASSLRGGTGVNEQFF. The CDR3 DNA reads TGTGCCAGCAGCTTAAGAGGGGGGACAGGGGTCAATGAGCAGTTCTTC.

This chain connects TRBV4-1 to TRBJ2-5; D ambiguous. With the DNA end fitting TRBJ2-7 better, the J assignment may be wrong. CDR1 MGHRA and CDR2 YSYEKL come from the germline V gene. The CDR3 is 14 amino acids. The DNA of the CDR3 is TGCGCCAGCAGCCAAGATCCGGCGCACTACGAGCAGTACTTC. This encodes CASSQDPAHYEQYF.

This chain uses TRBV6-6 with TRBJ1-2; D is unresolved. There are 12 residues in the CDR3. Trimming left V 5 bases short and J 6 bases short, with 10 bases between. Germline V CDR1 and CDR2: MNHNY, SVGAGI (reference sequence). CDR3 sequence reads: CASSPSTDGYTF. CDR3 nucleotides: TGTGCCAGCAGTCCTTCGACGGATGGCTACACCTTC.

V is TRBV20-1 and J is TRBJ2-3; 9 bases match TRBD1. V lost 5 bases to trimming and J lost 0 bases; unmatched junction nucleotides: 3. Per germline, CDR1 DFQATT and CDR2 SNEGSKA (reference sequence). This CDR3 has 14 residues. The DNA for the CDR3 is TGCAGTGCTTTGGACAGGGGCAGCACAGATACGCAGTATTTT. This codes for CSALDRGSTDTQYF.

The chain has TRBV29-1 and TRBJ1-2; possibly TRBD1 for D (6 bases). Germline V gene sequence: CDR1 SQVTM, CDR2 ANQGSEA. Trimming left V 4 bases short and J 1 base short, with 10 bases between. CDR3 length: 13 amino acids. The CDR3 region has the DNA TGCAGCGTTGGAGGGGGATTTAACTATGGCTACACCTTC. Translating gives CSVGGGFNYGYTF.

On this clonotype: The germline gene is not matched at one end of the junction; a read error may be the cause. This chain joins TRBV30 and TRBJ2-7; 7 positions match TRBD1. The CDR3 runs to 15 residues. CDR1 is GTSNPN and CDR2 is SVGIG in the germline V gene (reference sequence). CDR3 loop: CAWSDRTGLSYERYF. The CDR3 region has the DNA TGTGCCTGGAGTGACCGGACAGGCCTCTCCTACGAGCGGTACTTC.

This clonotype was seen a few times. This rearrangement joins TRBV12-3 or TRBV12-4 to TRBJ2-3; D is possibly TRBD2 (5 bases). The CDR3 spans 15 residues. Trimming pared 8 bases from V and 0 bases from J, leaving 15 bases between. CDR3 sequence: CASSVGDFSTDTQYF. CDR3 DNA: TGTGCCAGCTCCGTGGGAGATTTTAGCACAGATACGCAGTATTTT.

The table lists this clonotype with a few counts. CDR3 amino acids: CAWREPSTDTQYF. Written as DNA, the CDR3 is TGTGCCTGGAGAGAGCCAAGCACAGATACGCAGTATTTT. The chain couples TRBV30 to TRBJ2-3; no clear D gene. This CDR3 is built from 13 residues. Germline V lookup: CDR1 GTSNPN, CDR2 SVGIG (reference sequence). V gave up 3 bases and J gave up 0 bases, with 7 bases separating them.

This clonotype was detected ten times or more. The chain carries TRBV7-8 and TRBJ1-1; maybe TRBD1 (5 bases). V was cut by 5 bases and J by 3 bases, with 16 bases left in between. The CDR3 runs 15 residues. Germline assignment: CDR1 SGHVS and CDR2 FQNEAQ. As DNA, the CDR3 is TGTGCCAGCAGCCCCAGGGAAGGGTTGGACACTGAAGCTTTCTTT. The encoded protein is CASSPREGLDTEAFF.

As regards this clonotype: An end of the junction differs from the germline gene, which may be a read error. This sequence joins TRBV7-2 and TRBJ2-3; unclear D gene. CDR3 length equals 15 residues. Germline assignment: CDR1 SGHTA and CDR2 FQGNSA. The CDR3 reads CASNLKVSGTDTQYF. In DNA, the CDR3 is TGTGCCAGCAACTTAAAAGTTTCGGGCACAGATACGCAGTATTTT.

V gene TRBV11-2 combines with J gene TRBJ2-3, with 14 positions matching TRBD2. The CDR3 length is 19 residues. V was pared by 1 base and J by 4 bases, with 10 bases of the junction left unmatched. From germline, CDR1 is SGHAT and CDR2 FQNNGV. DNA of the CDR3: TGTGCCAGCAGCTTAGGTTGGACTAGCGGGGGGACGCGGCCAGATACGCAGTATTTT. Amino acid sequence: CASSLGWTSGGTRPDTQYF.

The table lists this clonotype with many counts. The chain links TRBV28 to TRBJ2-3, with 7 bases lining up with TRBD1. V was pared by 7 bases and J by 4 bases, with 11 bases of the junction left unmatched. The germline gives CDR1 MDHEN, CDR2 SYDVKM. The CDR3 totals 15 residues. The CDR3 loop is CASKLGQRVADTQYF. In nucleotides, the CDR3 is TGTGCCAGCAAACTGGGACAGAGAGTGGCAGATACGCAGTATTTT.

This clonotype was seen more than once but under ten times. V usage is TRBV7-6 and J usage is TRBJ2-1, with 7 bases identical to TRBD1. The CDR3 consists of 16 residues. Trimming at V came to 1 base and at J to 7 bases, leaving 10 bases not matched to a gene. Germline V gene data show CDR1 as SGHVS and CDR2 as FNYEAQ. CDR3 nucleotides: TGTGCCAGCAGCTTAGGGGGACAGCCAGCGTGGAATGAGCAGTTCTTC. Translating gives CASSLGGQPAWNEQFF.

This clonotype was found a few times. The chain recombines TRBV29-1 with TRBJ2-5, with D tentatively TRBD1 (5 bases). The germline gives CDR1 SQVTM, CDR2 ANQGSEA. V lost 4 bases to trimming and J lost 4 bases, with 10 bases between them. CDR3 length: 12 amino acids. CDR3 in DNA: TGCAGCGTTGGGTCAGGGCGAGAGACCCAGTACTTC. It encodes CSVGSGRETQYF.

Concerning this clonotype: Because the CDR3 is missing its conserved closing phenylalanine or tryptophan, this is likely a read error. The chain combines TRBV7-2 with TRBJ2-7; D is ambiguous. Trimming cost V 3 bases and J 4 bases, with 7 bases left between them. Germline V gene sequence: CDR1 SGHTA, CDR2 FQGNSA. This CDR3 comprises 12 residues. The chain's CDR3 is CASSFNAYEQYL. The DNA for the CDR3 is TGTGCCAGCAGCTTTAACGCGTACGAGCAGTACTTA.

The chain links TRBV20-1 to TRBJ2-4, with 14 nucleotides matching TRBD2. CDR1 is DFQATT, CDR2 SNEGSKA, per germline (reference sequence). The trim removed 3 bases at V and 6 bases at J, leaving 7 bases unmatched. This CDR3 region has 16 residues. The CDR3 reads CSASPTSGGAGNIQYF. Here the CDR3 DNA reads TGCAGTGCTAGCCCGACTAGCGGGGGGGCCGGAAACATTCAGTACTTC.

Regarding this clonotype: A much more abundant neighbour one base away suggests this may be a read error. This chain joins TRBV12-3 or TRBV12-4 and TRBJ2-3, with D possibly called TRBD1 or TRBD2 (5 bases each). The V gene lost 6 bases and the J gene lost 2 bases, with 12 bases spanning the gap. This CDR3 comprises 14 residues. In DNA, the CDR3 is TGTGCCAGCAGGGGACGAGTGGTCACAGATACGCAGTATTTT. As protein: CASRGRVVTDTQYF.

On this clonotype itself: This may stem from a read error, because a much larger clone lies one nucleotide away. This chain joins TRBV21-1 and TRBJ1-6; no check of the table's D call, TRBD1, against the DNA was made. TRBV21-1 is deemed a pseudogene. The CDR3 length is 13 residues. Here the CDR3 reads CATTGTPNSPPHF. CDR3 DNA sequence: TGTGCCACCACCGGGACACCAAATTCACCCCCCCACTTT.

The chain is built from TRBV20-1 and TRBJ2-1; 11 bases align to TRBD2. The V segment lost 6 bases and the J segment 5 bases; nucleotides outside the gene matches: 9. This CDR3 has 15 residues. The germline CDR1 and CDR2 sequences are DFQATT and SNEGSKA (reference sequence). CDR3 nucleotides: TGCAGTGCAACCCCACTAGCGGGGGCTCACAATGAGCAGTTCTTC. Protein product: CSATPLAGAHNEQFF.